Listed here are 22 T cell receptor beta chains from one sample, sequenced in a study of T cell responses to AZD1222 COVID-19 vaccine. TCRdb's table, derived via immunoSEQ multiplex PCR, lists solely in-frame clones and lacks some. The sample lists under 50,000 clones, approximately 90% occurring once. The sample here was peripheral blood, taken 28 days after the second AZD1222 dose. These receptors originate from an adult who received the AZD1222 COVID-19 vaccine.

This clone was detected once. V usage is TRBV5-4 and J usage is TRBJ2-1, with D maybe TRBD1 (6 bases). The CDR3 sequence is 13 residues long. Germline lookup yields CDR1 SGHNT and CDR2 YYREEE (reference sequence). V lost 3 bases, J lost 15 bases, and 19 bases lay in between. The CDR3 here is CASSSPPPGALFF. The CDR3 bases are TGTGCCAGCAGCTCTCCCCCACCAGGGGCTCTGTTCTTC.

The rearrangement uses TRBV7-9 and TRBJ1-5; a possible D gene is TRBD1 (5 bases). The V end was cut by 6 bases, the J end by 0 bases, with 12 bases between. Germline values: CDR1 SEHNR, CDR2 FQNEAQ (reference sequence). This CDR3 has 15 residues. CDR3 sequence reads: CASRSTGDSNQPQHF. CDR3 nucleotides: TGTGCCAGCAGAAGTACAGGAGATAGCAATCAGCCCCAGCATTTT.

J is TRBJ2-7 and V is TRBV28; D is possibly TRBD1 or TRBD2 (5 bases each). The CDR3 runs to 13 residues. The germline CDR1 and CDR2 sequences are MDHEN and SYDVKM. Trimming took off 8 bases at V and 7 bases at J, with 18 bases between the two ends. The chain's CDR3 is CASLEAGGGEQYF. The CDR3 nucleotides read TGTGCCAGCCTGGAGGCCGGTGGGGGTGAGCAGTACTTC.

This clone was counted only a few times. This chain's CDR3 is CASSVYHTYEQYF. In DNA form, the CDR3 reads TGTGCCAGTAGTGTCTACCATACCTACGAGCAGTACTTC. J is TRBJ2-7 and V is TRBV19, with unresolved D. Germline values: CDR1 LNHDA, CDR2 SQIVND (reference sequence). Deletions cut 5 bases from V and 2 bases from J, with 10 bases between. The CDR3 has 13 amino acids.

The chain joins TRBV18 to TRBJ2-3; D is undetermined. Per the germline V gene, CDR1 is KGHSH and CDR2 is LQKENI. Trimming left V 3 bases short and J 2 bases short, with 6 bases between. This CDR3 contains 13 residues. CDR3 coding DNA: TGTGCCAGCTCACCCGCGATCACAGATACGCAGTATTTT. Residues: CASSPAITDTQYF. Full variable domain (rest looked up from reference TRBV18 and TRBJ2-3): NAGVMQNPRHLVRRRGQEARLRCSPMKGHSHVYWYRQLPEEGLKFMVYLQKENIIDESGMPKERFSAEFPKEGPSILRIQQVVRGDSAAYFCASSPAITDTQYFGPGTRLTVL.

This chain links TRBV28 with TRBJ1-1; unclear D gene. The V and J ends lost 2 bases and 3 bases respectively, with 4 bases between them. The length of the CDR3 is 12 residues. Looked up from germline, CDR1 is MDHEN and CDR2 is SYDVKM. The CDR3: CASSLGYTEAFF. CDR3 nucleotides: TGTGCCAGCAGTTTAGGGTACACTGAAGCTTTCTTT.

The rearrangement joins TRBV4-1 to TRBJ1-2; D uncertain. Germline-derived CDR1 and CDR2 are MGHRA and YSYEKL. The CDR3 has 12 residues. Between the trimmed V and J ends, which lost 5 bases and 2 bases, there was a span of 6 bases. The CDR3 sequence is CASSEVNYGYTF. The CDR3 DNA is TGCGCCAGCAGCGAAGTGAACTATGGCTACACCTTC.

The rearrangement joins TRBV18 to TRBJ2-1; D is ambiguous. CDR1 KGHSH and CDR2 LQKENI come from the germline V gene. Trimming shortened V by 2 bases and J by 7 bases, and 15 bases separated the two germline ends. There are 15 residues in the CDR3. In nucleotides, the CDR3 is TGTGCCAGCTCACCATATCCCCCCCCAAGGAATGAGCAGTTCTTC. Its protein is CASSPYPPPRNEQFF. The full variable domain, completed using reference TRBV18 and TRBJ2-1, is NAGVMQNPRHLVRRRGQEARLRCSPMKGHSHVYWYRQLPEEGLKFMVYLQKENIIDESGMPKERFSAEFPKEGPSILRIQQVVRGDSAAYFCASSPYPPPRNEQFFGPGTRLTVL.

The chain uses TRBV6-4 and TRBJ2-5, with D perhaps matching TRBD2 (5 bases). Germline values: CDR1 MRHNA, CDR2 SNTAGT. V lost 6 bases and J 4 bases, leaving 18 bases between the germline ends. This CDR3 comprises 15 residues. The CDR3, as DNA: TGTGCCAGCAGCCCCGGCGGGTTCTCCTCAGAGACCCAGTACTTC. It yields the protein CASSPGGFSSETQYF.

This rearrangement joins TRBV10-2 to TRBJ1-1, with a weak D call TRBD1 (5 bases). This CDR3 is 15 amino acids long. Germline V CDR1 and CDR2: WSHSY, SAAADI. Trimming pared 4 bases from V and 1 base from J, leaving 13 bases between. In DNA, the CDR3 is TGCGCCAGCAGTGTATCCGGGGGTGGGAACACTGAAGCTTTCTTT. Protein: CASSVSGGGNTEAFF.

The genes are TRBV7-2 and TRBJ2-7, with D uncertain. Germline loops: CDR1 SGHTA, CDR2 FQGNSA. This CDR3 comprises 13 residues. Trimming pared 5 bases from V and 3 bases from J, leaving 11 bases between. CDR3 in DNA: TGTGCCAGCAGCCCTGGAAGGGTCTACGAGCAGTACTTC. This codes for CASSPGRVYEQYF.

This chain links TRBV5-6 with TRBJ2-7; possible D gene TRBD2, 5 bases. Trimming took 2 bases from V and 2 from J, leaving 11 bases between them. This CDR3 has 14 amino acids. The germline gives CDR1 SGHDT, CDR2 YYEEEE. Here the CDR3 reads CASSLGSGPYEQYF. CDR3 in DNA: TGTGCCAGCAGCTTAGGAAGCGGACCCTACGAGCAGTACTTC.

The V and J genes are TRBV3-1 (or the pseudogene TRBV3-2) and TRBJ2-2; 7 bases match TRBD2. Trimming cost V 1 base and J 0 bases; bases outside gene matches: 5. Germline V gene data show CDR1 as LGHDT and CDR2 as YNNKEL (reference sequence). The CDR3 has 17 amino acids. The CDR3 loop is CASSQGPSGTNTGELFF. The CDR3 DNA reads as TGTGCCAGCAGCCAAGGACCTAGCGGAACGAACACCGGGGAGCTGTTTTTT.

CDR3 DNA sequence: TGTGCCAGCACCTCGGGGGGCACAGATACGCAGTATTTT. Translating it yields CASTSGGTDTQYF. The chain carries TRBV3-1 (or the pseudogene TRBV3-2) and TRBJ2-3, with a tentative D call TRBD2 (6 bases). Germline CDR1 is LGHDT and CDR2 is YNNKEL (reference sequence). The ends were cut back, 7 bases at V and 1 base at J, with 9 bases in the middle. The CDR3 spans 13 residues.

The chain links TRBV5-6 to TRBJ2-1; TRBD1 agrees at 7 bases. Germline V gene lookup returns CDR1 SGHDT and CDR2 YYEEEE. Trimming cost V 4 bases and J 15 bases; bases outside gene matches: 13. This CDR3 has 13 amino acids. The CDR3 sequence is CASSPTRQGSPFF. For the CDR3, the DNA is TGTGCCAGCAGCCCTACCCGACAGGGAAGTCCGTTCTTC.

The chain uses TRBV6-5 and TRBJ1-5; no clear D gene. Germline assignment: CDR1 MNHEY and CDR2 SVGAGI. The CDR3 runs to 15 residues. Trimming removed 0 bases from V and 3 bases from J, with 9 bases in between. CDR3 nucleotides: TGTGCCAGCAGTTACTCTGGGAGATACAATCAGCCCCAGCATTTT. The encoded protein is CASSYSGRYNQPQHF.

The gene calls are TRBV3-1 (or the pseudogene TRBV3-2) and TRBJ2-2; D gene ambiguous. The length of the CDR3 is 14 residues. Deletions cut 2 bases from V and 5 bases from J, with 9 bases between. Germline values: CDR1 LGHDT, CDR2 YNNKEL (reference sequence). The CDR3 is CASSQWVGTGELFF. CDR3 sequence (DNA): TGTGCCAGCAGCCAATGGGTGGGGACCGGGGAGCTGTTTTTT.

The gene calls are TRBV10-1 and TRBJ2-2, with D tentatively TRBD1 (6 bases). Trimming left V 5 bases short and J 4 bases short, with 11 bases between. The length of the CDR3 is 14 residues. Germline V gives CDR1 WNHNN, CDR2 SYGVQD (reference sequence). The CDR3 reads CASSQGSGTGELFF. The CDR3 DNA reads TGCGCCAGCAGTCAGGGGTCAGGCACCGGGGAGCTGTTTTTT.

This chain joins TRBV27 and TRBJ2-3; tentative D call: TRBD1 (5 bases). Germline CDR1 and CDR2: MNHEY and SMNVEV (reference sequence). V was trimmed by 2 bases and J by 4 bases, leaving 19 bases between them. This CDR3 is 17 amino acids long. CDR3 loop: CASSLKPRAPRADTQYF. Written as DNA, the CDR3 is TGTGCCAGCAGTTTAAAACCCAGGGCACCGCGAGCAGATACGCAGTATTTT.

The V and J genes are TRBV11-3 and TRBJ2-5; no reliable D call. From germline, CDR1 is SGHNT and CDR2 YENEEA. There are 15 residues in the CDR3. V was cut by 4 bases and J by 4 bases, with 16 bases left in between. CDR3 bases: TGTGCCAGCAGCTCGTATTTCGCGACATCAGAGACCCAGTACTTC. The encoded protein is CASSSYFATSETQYF.

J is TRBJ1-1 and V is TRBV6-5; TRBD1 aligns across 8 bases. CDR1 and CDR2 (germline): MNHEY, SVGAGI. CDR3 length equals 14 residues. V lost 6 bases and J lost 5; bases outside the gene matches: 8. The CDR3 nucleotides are TGTGCCAGCAGAATCGAACAGGGGGGGACTGAAGCTTTCTTT. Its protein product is CASRIEQGGTEAFF.

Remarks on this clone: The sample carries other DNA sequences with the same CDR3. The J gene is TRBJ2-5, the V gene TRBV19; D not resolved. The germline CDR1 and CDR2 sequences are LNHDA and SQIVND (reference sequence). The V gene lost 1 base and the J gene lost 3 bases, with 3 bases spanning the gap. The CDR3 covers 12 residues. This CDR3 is CASSIAKETQYF. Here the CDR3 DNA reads TGTGCCAGTAGTATAGCAAAAGAGACCCAGTACTTC.